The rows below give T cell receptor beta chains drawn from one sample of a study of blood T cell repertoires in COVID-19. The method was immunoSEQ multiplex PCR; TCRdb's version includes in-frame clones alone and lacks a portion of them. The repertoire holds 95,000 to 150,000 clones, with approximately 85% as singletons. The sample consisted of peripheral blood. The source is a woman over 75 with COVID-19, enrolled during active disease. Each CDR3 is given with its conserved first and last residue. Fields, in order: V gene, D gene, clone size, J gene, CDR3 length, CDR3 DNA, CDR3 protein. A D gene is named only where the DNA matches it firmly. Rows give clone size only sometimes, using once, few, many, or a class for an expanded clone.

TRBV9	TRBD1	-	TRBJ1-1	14	TGTGCCAGCAGCGGAATCCTAGGAGGGGGCGAAGCTTTCTTT	CASSGILGGGEAFF
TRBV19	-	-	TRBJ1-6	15	TGTGCCAGTAAGGAGGAAAGCTCCTATAATTCACCCCTCCACTTT	CASKEESSYNSPLHF
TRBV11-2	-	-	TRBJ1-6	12	TGTGCCAGCAGCTTCCAGGCTTCACCCCTCCACTTT	CASSFQASPLHF
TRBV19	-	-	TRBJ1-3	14	TGTGCCACGGGACGGGGGAGTCTCGGAAACACCATATATTTT	CATGRGSLGNTIYF
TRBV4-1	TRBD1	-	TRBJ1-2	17	TGCGCCAGCAGCCGCTCGACAGGGGCAACAGCTAACTATGGCTACACCTTC	CASSRSTGATANYGYTF
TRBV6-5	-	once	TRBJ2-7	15	TGTGCCAGCAGTTTCGAACAGGGAAGGTTGTACGAGCAGTACTTC	CASSFEQGRLYEQYF
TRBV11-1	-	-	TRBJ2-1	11	TGTGCCAGCAGCAAGAGGCTGGAGCAGTTCTTC	CASSKRLEQFF
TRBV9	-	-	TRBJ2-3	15	TGTGCCAGCAGCGTTTGGGGGGAGAGCACAGATACGCAGTATTTT	CASSVWGESTDTQYF
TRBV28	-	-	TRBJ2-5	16	TGTGCCAGCAAAGCCGAGGCGGCCAATCCCCAAGAGACCCAGTACTTC	CASKAEAANPQETQYF
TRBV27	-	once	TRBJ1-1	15	TGTGCCAGCAGTACCACCCGGTACAGAGGGACTGAAGCTTTCTTT	CASSTTRYRGTEAFF
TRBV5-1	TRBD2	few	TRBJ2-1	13	TGCGCCAGCAGCGGGCCTAGCGGGACCGGGCAGTTCTTC	CASSGPSGTGQFF
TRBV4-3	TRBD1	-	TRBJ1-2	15	TGCGCCAGCAGCCAGTCAACAGGGGCCCACTATGGCTACACCTTC	CASSQSTGAHYGYTF
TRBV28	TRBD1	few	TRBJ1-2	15	TGTGCCAGCAGCTGGGACAGGGGGGAATACTATGGCTACACCTTC	CASSWDRGEYYGYTF
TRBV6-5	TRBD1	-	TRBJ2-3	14	TGTGCCAGTCGTAGGGACAGGGTAGCAGATACGCAGTATTTT	CASRRDRVADTQYF
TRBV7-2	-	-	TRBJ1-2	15	TGTGCCAGCAACCGGGGGGGGGCGTTTAACTATGGCTACACCTTC	CASNRGGAFNYGYTF
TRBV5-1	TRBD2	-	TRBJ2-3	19	TGCGCCAGCAGCTTGCCCCGGACTAGCGGGAGGGCTAGCACAGATACGCAGTATTTT	CASSLPRTSGRASTDTQYF
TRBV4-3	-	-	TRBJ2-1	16	TGCGCCAGCAGCCAAGAACAGGCAGTACCCTACAATGAGCAGTTCTTC	CASSQEQAVPYNEQFF
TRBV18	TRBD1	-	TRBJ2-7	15	TGTGCCAGCTCAACGATACCGGGACAGGGTTACGAGCAGTACTTC	CASSTIPGQGYEQYF
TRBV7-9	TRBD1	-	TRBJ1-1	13	TGTGCCAGCAGCGCCACAGGGGACACTGAAGCTTTCTTT	CASSATGDTEAFF
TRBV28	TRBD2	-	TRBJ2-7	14	TGTGCCAGCAGTTTCCAGCGGGGTACCTACGAGCAGTACTTC	CASSFQRGTYEQYF
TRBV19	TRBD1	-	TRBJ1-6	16	TGTGCCAGTAAGCCGGGACAGAGCTCCTATAATTCACCCCTCCACTTT	CASKPGQSSYNSPLHF
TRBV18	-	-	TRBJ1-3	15	TGTGCCAGCTCACCAACGGCTGACACTGGAAACACCATATATTTT	CASSPTADTGNTIYF
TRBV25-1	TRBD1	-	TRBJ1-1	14	TGTGCCAGCAGGAGGACAGGGGCGAGGACTGAAGCTTTCTTT	CASRRTGARTEAFF
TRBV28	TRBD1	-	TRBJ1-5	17	TGTGCCAGCAGTTTGGGGGGGACAGGGAGTGTTTCTCAGCCCCAGCATTTT	CASSLGGTGSVSQPQHF
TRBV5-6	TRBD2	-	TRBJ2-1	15	TGTGCCAGCTTAAGGGGACTAGCGGGCGACAATGAGCAGTTCTTC	CASLRGLAGDNEQFF
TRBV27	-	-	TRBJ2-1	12	TGTGCCAGCAGTTCGTACTACAATGAGCAGTTCTTC	CASSSYYNEQFF
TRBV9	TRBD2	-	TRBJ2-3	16	TGTGCCAGCAGCCCTAGCGGGAGGGGACGGACAGATACGCAGTATTTT	CASSPSGRGRTDTQYF
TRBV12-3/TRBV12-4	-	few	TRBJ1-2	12	TGTGCCAGCAGAGGACTTGACACGGGCTACACCTTC	CASRGLDTGYTF
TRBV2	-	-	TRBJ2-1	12	TGTGCCAGCATGGCAGGGAGGAATGAGCAGTTCTTC	CASMAGRNEQFF
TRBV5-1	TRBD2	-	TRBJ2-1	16	TGCGCCAGCAGCTTGGGGACTAGCGGGAGGGCGTATGAGCAGTTCTTC	CASSLGTSGRAYEQFF
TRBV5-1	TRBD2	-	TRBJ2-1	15	TGCGCCAGCAGCTTGTCTACTAGCGGGACCAATGAGCAGTTCTTC	CASSLSTSGTNEQFF
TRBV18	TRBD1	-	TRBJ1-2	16	TGTGCCAGCTCTCGGCCGGGACAGGGAGGTCTTAATGGCTACACCTTC	CASSRPGQGGLNGYTF
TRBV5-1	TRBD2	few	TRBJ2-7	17	TGCGCCAGCAGCTTAGGTCTAGCGGGACTCCCCGGTCTAGAGCAGTACTTC	CASSLGLAGLPGLEQYF
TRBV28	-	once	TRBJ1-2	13	TGTGCCAGCAGCTGGGGCCAGGACTATGGCTACACCTTC	CASSWGQDYGYTF
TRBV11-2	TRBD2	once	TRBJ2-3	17	TGTGCCAGCAGCCCGGGACTAGCGGGAGCTAGCACAGATACGCAGTATTTT	CASSPGLAGASTDTQYF
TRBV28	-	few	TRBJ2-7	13	TGTGCCAGCAATGCGCGGGGCAGCTACGAGCAGTACTTC	CASNARGSYEQYF
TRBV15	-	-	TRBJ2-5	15	TGTGCCACCAGCAGCGGGGAGAAGCCCCAAGAGACCCAGTACTTC	CATSSGEKPQETQYF
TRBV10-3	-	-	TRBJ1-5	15	TGTGCCATCAGTGAAGGAGTTGAGGGCAATCAGCCCCAGCATTTT	CAISEGVEGNQPQHF
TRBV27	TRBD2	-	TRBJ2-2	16	TGTGCCAGCAGTTTCACGGGGGGGGTCAACACCGGGGAGCTGTTTTTT	CASSFTGGVNTGELFF
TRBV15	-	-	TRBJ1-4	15	TGTGCCACCAGCCCCGTGGGAGCGTTAGGCGAAAAACTGTTTTTT	CATSPVGALGEKLFF
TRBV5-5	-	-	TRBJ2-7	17	TGTGCCAGCAGCTTGAGTGGGGGCAGGGGGGATTACTACGAGCAGTACTTC	CASSLSGGRGDYYEQYF
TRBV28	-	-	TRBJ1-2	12	TGTGCCAGCAGTTCATACAGGAATGGCTACACCTTC	CASSSYRNGYTF
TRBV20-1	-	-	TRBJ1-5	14	TGCAGTGCTAGTTTACGGGGAGTCAATCAGCCCCAGCATTTT	CSASLRGVNQPQHF
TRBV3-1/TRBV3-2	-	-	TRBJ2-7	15	TGTGCCAGCAGCCGCGAGGCTACCCCCTCCGGGGAGCAGTACTTC	CASSREATPSGEQYF
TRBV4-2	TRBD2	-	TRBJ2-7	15	TGTGCCAGCAGCCAGTCTAGCGGTAGCTCCTACGAGCAGTACTTC	CASSQSSGSSYEQYF
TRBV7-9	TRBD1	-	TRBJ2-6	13	TGTGCCACAGGGGGCTCTGGGGCCAACGTCCTGACTTTC	CATGGSGANVLTF
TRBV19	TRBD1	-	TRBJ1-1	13	TGTGCCAGTAGATTGACAGGGGCAACTGAAGCTTTCTTT	CASRLTGATEAFF
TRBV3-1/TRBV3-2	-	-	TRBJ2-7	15	TGTGCCAGCAGCCATGACAGCCAGGGGTCCTACGAGCAGTACTTC	CASSHDSQGSYEQYF